This TCR beta chain was sequenced during a study of CD8+CD57+ T cells in acquired aplastic anemia. Study-level findings and limits: Researchers report that 25 to 35 CD8+ CDR3 sequences appeared in both patients and controls. CD8+ Simpson's diversity did not differ significantly between patients and controls.

Individuals selected for sequencing had exhibited CD8+CD57+ cell expansion on flow cytometry. In its sample, this clonotype was seen many times. The antigen remains unidentified. The template for TCR beta VDJ and CDR3 sequence profiling was genomic DNA. TCRdb ran MiXCR on the reads and lists one entry per CDR3 protein. The repertoire consists of approximately 120,000 distinct CDR3 sequences, with approximately 40% occurring once and the leading ten covering about 2.6%. Deletions cut 5 bases from V and 3 bases from J, with 13 bases between. Germline values: CDR1 MDHEN, CDR2 SYDVKM. CDR3 length: 14 residues.

Sequenced: sorted CD4+, CD8+, or CD8+CD57+ T cells (not recorded which) from PBMCs. The chain employs TRBV28 and TRBJ1-2, with D perhaps matching TRBD1 (5 bases). This clonotype was obtained from a human donor with aplastic anemia. CDR3 sequence reads: CASSLAGTDYGYTF. The CDR3 nucleotides are TGTGCCAGCAGTCTAGCCGGGACGGACTATGGCTACACCTTC.